What follows are 3 T cell receptor beta chains derived from one specimen sequenced in a study of CD8 T cells in Susac syndrome. It was with random hexamers that about 0.45 to 1 ug RNA was reverse transcribed. One entry per CDR3 protein results from TCRdb running MiXCR on the immunoSEQ multiplex PCR reads. Of 100,000 to 150,000 distinct CDR3 sequences listed, more than 90% are singletons. The sequenced sample consisted of CD8+ T cells from PBMCs. The receptors were gathered from a human donor with Susac syndrome.

The J gene is TRBJ2-5, the V gene TRBV6-1; D is undetermined. Trimming shortened V by 6 bases and J by 5 bases, and 13 bases separated the two germline ends. Germline CDR1 is MNHNS and CDR2 is SASEGT. The CDR3 is 13 residues long. The CDR3 here is CASRMVFLETQYF. The CDR3 DNA reads as TGTGCCAGCAGGATGGTATTTTTGGAGACCCAGTACTTC.

CDR3 protein: CAWRGLDYQSLHF. The CDR3 DNA reads as TGTGCCTGGAGGGGACTGGATTACCAGTCCCTCCACTTT. The V call is TRBV30, the J call TRBJ1-6, with D possibly being TRBD1 (5 bases). This CDR3 has 13 amino acids. Trimming left V 3 bases short and J 14 bases short, with 17 bases between. In germline, CDR1 is GTSNPN, CDR2 SVGIG (reference sequence).

The chain is built from TRBV12-3 or TRBV12-4 and TRBJ2-3; a possible D gene is TRBD2 (5 bases). The germline V and J ends were trimmed by 5 bases and 0 bases, with 12 bases remaining between them. The CDR3 runs 15 residues. CDR3: CASSSEGLSTDTQYF. As DNA, the CDR3 is TGTGCCAGCAGTAGCGAGGGTCTTAGCACAGATACGCAGTATTTT.